The TCR beta chain described here comes from a study of T cell responses to AZD1222 COVID-19 vaccine. Study-wide results and caveats: The breadth and depth of Spike-specific TCRs increased once two AZD1222 doses had been given. Researchers took repertoire samples only after the peak T cell response had come. White British people made up most donors, females outnumbered males, and clonal diversity was possibly underestimated. Only a handful of AZD1222 recipients tested seropositive at baseline.

Germline V CDR1 and CDR2: LNHDA, SQIVND (reference sequence). This CDR3 region has 15 residues. V was pared by 9 bases and J by 7 bases, with 10 bases of the junction left unmatched. Only in-frame clones appear in the TCRdb table, and some are missing; sequencing was by immunoSEQ multiplex PCR. The sample contains around 150,000 clones, 85% to 95% of which appear only once. Worth noting for this clone: Its antigen is as yet unknown.

The chain recombines TRBV19 with TRBJ2-1; 12 nucleotides agree with TRBD2. The sample here was peripheral blood, taken on day 0 of AZD1222 vaccination. This TCR was sampled from an adult in good health. CDR3 sequence (DNA): TGTGCCAGCGGGGCTAGCGGGAGGGCCTGGAATGAGCAGTTCTTC. Its translation: CASGASGRAWNEQFF.